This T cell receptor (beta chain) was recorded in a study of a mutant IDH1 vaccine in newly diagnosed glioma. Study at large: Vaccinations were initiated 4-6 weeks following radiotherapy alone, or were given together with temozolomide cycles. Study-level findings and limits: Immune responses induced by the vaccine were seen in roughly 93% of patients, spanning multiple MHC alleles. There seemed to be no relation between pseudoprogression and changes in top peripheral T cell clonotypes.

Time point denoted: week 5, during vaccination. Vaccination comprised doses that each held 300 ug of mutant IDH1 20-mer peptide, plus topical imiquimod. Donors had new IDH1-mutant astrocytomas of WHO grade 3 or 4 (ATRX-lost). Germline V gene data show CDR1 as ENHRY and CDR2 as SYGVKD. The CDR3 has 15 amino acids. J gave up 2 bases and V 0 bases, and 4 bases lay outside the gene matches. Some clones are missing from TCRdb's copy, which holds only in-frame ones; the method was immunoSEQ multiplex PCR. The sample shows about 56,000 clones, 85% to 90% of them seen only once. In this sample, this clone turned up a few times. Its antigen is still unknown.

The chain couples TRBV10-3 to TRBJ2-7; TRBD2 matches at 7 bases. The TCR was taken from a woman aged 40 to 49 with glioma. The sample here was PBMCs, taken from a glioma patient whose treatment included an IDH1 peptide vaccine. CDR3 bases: TGTGCCATCAGTGAGTCCCCTAGCGGTGCCTACGAGCAGTACTTC. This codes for CAISESPSGAYEQYF.